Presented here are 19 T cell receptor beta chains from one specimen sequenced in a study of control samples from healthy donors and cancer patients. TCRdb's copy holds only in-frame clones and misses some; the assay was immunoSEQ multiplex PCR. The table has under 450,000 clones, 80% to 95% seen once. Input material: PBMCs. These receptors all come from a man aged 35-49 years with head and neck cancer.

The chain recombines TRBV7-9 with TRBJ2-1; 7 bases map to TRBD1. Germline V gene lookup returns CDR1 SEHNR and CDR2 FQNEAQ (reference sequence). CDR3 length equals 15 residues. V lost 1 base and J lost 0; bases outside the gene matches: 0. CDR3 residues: CASSLGTGSYNEQFF. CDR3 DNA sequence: TGTGCCAGCAGCTTAGGGACAGGCTCCTACAATGAGCAGTTCTTC.

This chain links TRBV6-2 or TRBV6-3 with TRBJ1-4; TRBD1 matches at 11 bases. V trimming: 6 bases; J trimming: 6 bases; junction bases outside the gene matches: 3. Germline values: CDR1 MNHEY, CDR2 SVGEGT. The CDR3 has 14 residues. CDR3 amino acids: CASSRTGGDEKLFF. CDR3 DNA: TGTGCCAGCAGCCGGACAGGGGGCGATGAAAAACTGTTTTTT.

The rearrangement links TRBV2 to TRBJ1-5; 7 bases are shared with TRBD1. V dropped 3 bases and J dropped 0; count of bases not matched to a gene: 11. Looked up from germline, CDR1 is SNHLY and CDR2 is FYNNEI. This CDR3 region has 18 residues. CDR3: CASSDLAQGDYSNQPQHF. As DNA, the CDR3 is TGTGCCAGCAGTGATTTGGCCCAGGGGGACTATAGCAATCAGCCCCAGCATTTT.

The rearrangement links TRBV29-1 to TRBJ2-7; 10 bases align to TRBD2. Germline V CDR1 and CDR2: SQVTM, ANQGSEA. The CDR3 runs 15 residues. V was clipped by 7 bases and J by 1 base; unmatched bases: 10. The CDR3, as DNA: TGCAGCGCTCAACCCTCTAGCGGGAGTTCCTACGAGCAGTACTTC. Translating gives CSAQPSSGSSYEQYF.

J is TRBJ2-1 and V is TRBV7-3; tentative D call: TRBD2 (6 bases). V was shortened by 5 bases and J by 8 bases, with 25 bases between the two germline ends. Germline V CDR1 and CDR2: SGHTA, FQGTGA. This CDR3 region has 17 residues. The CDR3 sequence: CASSPVPGREFSDEQFF. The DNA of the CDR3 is TGTGCCAGCAGCCCCGTGCCCGGGAGAGAGTTTTCGGATGAGCAGTTCTTC. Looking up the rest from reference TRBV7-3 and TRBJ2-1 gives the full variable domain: GAGVSQTPSNKVTEKGKYVELRCDPISGHTALYWYRQSLGQGPEFLIYFQGTGAADDSGLPNDRFFAVRPEGSVSTLKIQRTERGDSAVYLCASSPVPGREFSDEQFFGPGTRLTVL.

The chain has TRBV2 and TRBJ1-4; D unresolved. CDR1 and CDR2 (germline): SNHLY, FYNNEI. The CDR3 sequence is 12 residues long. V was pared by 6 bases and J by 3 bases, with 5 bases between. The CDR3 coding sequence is TGTGCCAGCAGGGACCCTAATGAAAAACTGTTTTTT. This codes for CASRDPNEKLFF.

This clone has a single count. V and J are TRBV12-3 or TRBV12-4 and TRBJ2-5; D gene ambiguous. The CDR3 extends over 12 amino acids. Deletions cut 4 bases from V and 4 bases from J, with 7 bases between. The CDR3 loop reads CASSSYRETQYF. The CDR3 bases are TGTGCCAGCAGTTCCTACCGAGAGACCCAGTACTTC.

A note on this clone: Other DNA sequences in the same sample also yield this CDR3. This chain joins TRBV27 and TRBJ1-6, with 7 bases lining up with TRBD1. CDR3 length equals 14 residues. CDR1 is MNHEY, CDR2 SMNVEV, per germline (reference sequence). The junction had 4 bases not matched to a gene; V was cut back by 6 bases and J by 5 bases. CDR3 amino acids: CASSLTGNNSPLHF. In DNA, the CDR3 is TGTGCCAGCAGCCTGACAGGGAATAATTCACCCCTCCACTTT.

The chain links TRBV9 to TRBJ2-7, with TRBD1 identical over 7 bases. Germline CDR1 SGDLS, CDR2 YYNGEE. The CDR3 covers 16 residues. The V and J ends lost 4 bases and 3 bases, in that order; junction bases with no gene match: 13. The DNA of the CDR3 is TGTGCCAGCAGCAGATCGGGGACAGCGACACACTACGAGCAGTACTTC. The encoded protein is CASSRSGTATHYEQYF.

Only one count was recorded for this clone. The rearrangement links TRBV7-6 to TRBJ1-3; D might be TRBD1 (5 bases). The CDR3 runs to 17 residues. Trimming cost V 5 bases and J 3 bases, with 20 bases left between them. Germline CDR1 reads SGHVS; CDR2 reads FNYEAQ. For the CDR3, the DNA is TGTGCCAGCAGCAAGGGGCCGAGGGGCTCGCTTGGAAACACCATATATTTT. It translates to CASSKGPRGSLGNTIYF.

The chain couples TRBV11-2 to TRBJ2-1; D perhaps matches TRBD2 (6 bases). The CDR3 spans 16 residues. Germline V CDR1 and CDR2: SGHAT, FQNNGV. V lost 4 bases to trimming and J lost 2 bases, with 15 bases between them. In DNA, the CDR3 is TGTGCCAGCAGCTCCCCGGGACTTGTAGCCTACAATGAGCAGTTCTTC. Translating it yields CASSSPGLVAYNEQFF.

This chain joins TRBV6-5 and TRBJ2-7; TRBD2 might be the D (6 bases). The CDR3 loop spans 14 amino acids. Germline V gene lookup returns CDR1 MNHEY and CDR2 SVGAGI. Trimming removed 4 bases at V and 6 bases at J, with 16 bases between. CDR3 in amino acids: CASSSGLRFSEQYF. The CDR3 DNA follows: TGTGCCAGCAGTTCGGGACTTCGATTCTCCGAGCAGTACTTC.

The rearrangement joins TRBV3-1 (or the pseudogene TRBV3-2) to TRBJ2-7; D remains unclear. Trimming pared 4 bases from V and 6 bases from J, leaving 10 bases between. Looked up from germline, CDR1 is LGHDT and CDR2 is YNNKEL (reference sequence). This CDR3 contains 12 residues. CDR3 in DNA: TGTGCCAGCAGCCCTTCAATCGGCGAGCAGTACTTC. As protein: CASSPSIGEQYF.

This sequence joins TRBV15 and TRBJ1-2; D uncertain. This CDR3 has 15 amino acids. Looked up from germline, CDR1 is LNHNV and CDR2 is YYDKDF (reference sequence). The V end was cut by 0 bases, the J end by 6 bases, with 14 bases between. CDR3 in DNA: TGTGCCACCAGCAGAGATCGCACCCGGGTGGATGGCTACACCTTC. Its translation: CATSRDRTRVDGYTF. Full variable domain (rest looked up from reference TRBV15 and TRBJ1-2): DAMVIQNPRYQVTQFGKPVTLSCSQTLNHNVMYWYQQKSSQAPKLLFHYYDKDFNNEADTPDNFQSRRPNTSFCFLDIRSPGLGDTAMYLCATSRDRTRVDGYTFGSGTRLTVV.

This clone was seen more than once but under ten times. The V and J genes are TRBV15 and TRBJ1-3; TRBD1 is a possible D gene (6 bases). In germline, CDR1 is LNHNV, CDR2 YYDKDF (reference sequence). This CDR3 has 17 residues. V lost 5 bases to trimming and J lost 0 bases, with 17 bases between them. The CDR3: CATSGGVDRSSGNTIYF. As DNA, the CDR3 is TGTGCCACCAGCGGGGGGGTAGACAGGAGCTCTGGAAACACCATATATTTT.

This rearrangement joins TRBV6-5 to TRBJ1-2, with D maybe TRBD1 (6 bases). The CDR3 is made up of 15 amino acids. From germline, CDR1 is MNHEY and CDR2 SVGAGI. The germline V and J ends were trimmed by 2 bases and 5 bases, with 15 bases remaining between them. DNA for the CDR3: TGTGCCAGCAGTTACCCAGGACAGATCTTATATGGCTACACCTTC. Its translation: CASSYPGQILYGYTF.

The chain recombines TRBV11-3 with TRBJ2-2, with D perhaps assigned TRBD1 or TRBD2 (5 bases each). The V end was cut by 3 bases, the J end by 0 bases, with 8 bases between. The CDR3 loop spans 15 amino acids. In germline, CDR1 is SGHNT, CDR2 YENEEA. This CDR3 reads CASSLSGPNTGELFF. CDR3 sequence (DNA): TGTGCCAGCAGCTTGTCGGGGCCGAACACCGGGGAGCTGTTTTTT. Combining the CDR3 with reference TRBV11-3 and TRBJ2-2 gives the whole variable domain EAGVVQSPRYKIIEKKQPVAFWCNPISGHNTLYWYLQNLGQGPELLIRYENEEAVDDSQLPKDRFSAERLKGVDSTLKIQPAELGDSAVYLCASSLSGPNTGELFFGEGSRLTVL.

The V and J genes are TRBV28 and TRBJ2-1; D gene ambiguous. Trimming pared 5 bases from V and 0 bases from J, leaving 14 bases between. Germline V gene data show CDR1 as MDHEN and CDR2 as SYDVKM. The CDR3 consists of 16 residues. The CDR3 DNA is TGTGCCAGCAGTCCCCCGACCTTGGGCTCCTACAATGAGCAGTTCTTC. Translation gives CASSPPTLGSYNEQFF.

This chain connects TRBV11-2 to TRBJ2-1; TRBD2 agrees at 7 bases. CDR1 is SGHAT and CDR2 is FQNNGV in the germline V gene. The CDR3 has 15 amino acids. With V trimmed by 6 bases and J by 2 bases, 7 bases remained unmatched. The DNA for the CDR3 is TGTGCCAGCAGTTCTAGCGGCGGAACCTACAATGAGCAGTTCTTC. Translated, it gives CASSSSGGTYNEQFF.